This T cell receptor (beta chain) was sequenced during a study of blood T cells in healthy people across ages. Study-level findings and limits: Changes seen in expanded clonotypes were possibly confounded by donor CMV status left unknown.

Per the germline V gene, CDR1 is DFQATT and CDR2 is SNEGSKA (reference sequence). CDR3 length: 11 residues. With 6 bases removed from V and 3 bases from J, the gap between germline ends came to 9 bases. The individuals who served as donors were healthy Caucasians living in Russia, aged about 6 to 100. In each sample, at least 6.5 million PBMCs were isolated. Turning to this clonotype: The antigen remains unidentified.

It was with a sample-barcoded 5' primer and a J-beta primer mix that a second PCR of roughly 7 to 12 cycles was run. Through a template-switch adaptor with 12 random nucleotides, each cDNA molecule received a tag. TCRdb passed the 5' RACE reads through MiXCR, listing each CDR3 protein once. The sample lists some 1.4 million distinct CDR3 sequences; 40% to 50% were seen once. The receptor was isolated from a woman aged 18 to 35 in good health. Sequenced sample: blood. The chain combines TRBV20-1 with TRBJ2-7; D gene uncertain. This CDR3 is CSAEAHYEQYF. In DNA, the CDR3 is TGCAGTGCCGAAGCCCACTACGAGCAGTACTTC.